The entry below describes one T cell receptor beta chain. Terminally differentiated effector memory CD45RA+ cells were excluded by CCR7 positive selection of CD45RO-negative cells. This sample was included in a study of shared clonotypes between healthy human individuals. About the research overall: Used for every donor were three CD4 naive, three CD4 memory, two CD8 naive and one CD8 memory plate.

Assay used: immunoSEQ multiplex PCR; TCRdb lists only in-frame clones, some missing. The table records around 2,000,000 clones, more than 85% of them present only once. The length of the CDR3 is 19 residues. J lost 6 bases, V lost 4 bases, and 20 bases had no gene match. Germline assignment: CDR1 SEHNR and CDR2 FQNEAQ (reference sequence). Sequencing was done on a sample of naive CD8+ T cells from PBMCs. The sequence derives from a man between 18 and 29 years old in good health. Some clones in this sample may be carry-over from other donors' samples. The chain joins TRBV7-9 to TRBJ2-3; 9 positions agree with TRBD2. The CDR3 is CASSSHLPNGGRAADTQYF. The CDR3 DNA reads as TGTGCCAGCAGCTCCCACCTCCCGAATGGCGGGAGGGCCGCGGATACGCAGTATTTT.